These 25 T cell receptor beta chains share one sample of origin, sequenced in a study of T cells in Graves' hyperthyroidism and ophthalmopathy. TCR beta CDR3 regions were amplified from RNA transcripts. A set of HTBI primers served as the primers for a first-round RT-PCR of the TCR CDR3. Each CDR3 protein gets one entry after TCRdb re-called the multiplex PCR reads with MiXCR. The repertoire includes 350,000 or so distinct CDR3 sequences, 15% to 20% of them detected once, and 15% sits in the top ten. Sequenced input: blood. These receptors came from a woman aged 40-49 years with Graves' ophthalmopathy.

This clonotype was seen repeatedly, ten times or more. V gene TRBV20-1 combines with J gene TRBJ2-5; D ambiguous. V lost 6 bases and J lost 0, with 8 bases in between. Germline loops: CDR1 DFQATT, CDR2 SNEGSKA (reference sequence). The CDR3 covers 12 residues. The CDR3 here is CSASRYQETQYF. In DNA form, the CDR3 reads TGCAGTGCCAGTAGGTACCAAGAGACCCAGTACTTC.

This sequence joins TRBV11-2 and TRBJ2-7, with 12 bases identical to TRBD1. Germline CDR1 is SGHAT and CDR2 is FQNNGV. This CDR3 is 13 amino acids long. V dropped 5 bases and J dropped 7; count of bases not matched to a gene: 3. CDR3 protein: CASSGDRGLEQYF. The CDR3 DNA follows: TGTGCCAGCAGCGGGGACAGGGGGCTTGAGCAGTACTTC.

This clonotype has ten or more counts. The chain has TRBV20-1 and TRBJ2-7; the match to TRBD2 covers 14 bases. CDR1 and CDR2 (germline): DFQATT, SNEGSKA (reference sequence). This CDR3 region has 13 residues. Losses at the gene ends were 6 bases for V and 4 bases for J; bases not matched to a gene: 2. In nucleotides, the CDR3 is TGCAGTGCCGGGACTAGCGGGAGTTACGAGCAGTACTTC. Residues: CSAGTSGSYEQYF.

This clonotype was counted at least ten times. This chain joins TRBV18 and TRBJ1-3, with 7 bases matching TRBD1. Germline V CDR1 and CDR2: KGHSH, LQKENI. Trimming at V came to 3 bases and at J to 3 bases, leaving 5 bases not matched to a gene. The length of the CDR3 is 15 residues. The CDR3 coding sequence is TGTGCCAGCTCACCTACCAGGGGGATTGGAAACACCATATATTTT. It encodes CASSPTRGIGNTIYF. Drawing the rest from reference TRBV18 and TRBJ1-3, the complete variable domain is NAGVMQNPRHLVRRRGQEARLRCSPMKGHSHVYWYRQLPEEGLKFMVYLQKENIIDESGMPKERFSAEFPKEGPSILRIQQVVRGDSAAYFCASSPTRGIGNTIYFGEGSWLTVV.

This clonotype was counted ten times or more. The rearrangement uses TRBV4-1 and TRBJ2-5, with D possibly being TRBD1 (5 bases). CDR1 is MGHRA, CDR2 YSYEKL, per germline. The CDR3 totals 15 residues. V lost 0 bases and J 1 base, leaving 9 bases between the germline ends. CDR3 amino acids: CASSQDKGIQETQYF. CDR3 in DNA: TGCGCCAGCAGCCAAGATAAGGGGATCCAAGAGACCCAGTACTTC.

This clonotype was observed at least ten times. V is TRBV6-2 or TRBV6-3 and J is TRBJ1-5, with D unresolved. The CDR3 spans 13 residues. The V end was cut by 8 bases, the J end by 2 bases, with 10 bases between. Looked up from germline, CDR1 is MNHEY and CDR2 is SVGEGT. The chain's CDR3 is CASGPGRNQPQHF. Written as DNA, the CDR3 is TGTGCCAGCGGCCCAGGACGCAATCAGCCCCAGCATTTT.

Ten or more counts support this clonotype. The chain links TRBV12-3 or TRBV12-4 to TRBJ1-1; 10 nucleotides match TRBD1. The CDR3 sequence is 14 residues long. V shed 6 bases, J shed 6 bases, and the junction held 7 bases outside the gene matches. CDR3 residues: CASRATGGAAEAFF. CDR3 bases: TGTGCCAGCAGGGCGACAGGGGGCGCCGCTGAAGCTTTCTTT.

This clonotype was picked up many times. This chain joins TRBV11-2 and TRBJ2-7; D remains unclear. The CDR3 runs to 16 residues. Trimming pared 0 bases from V and 0 bases from J, leaving 12 bases between. Germline CDR1 reads SGHAT; CDR2 reads FQNNGV. The CDR3 DNA follows: TGTGCCAGCAGCTTAGATGCTAGGATGCACTCCTACGAGCAGTACTTC. Encoded protein: CASSLDARMHSYEQYF.

V gene TRBV27 combines with J gene TRBJ2-7; TRBD2 matches 7 bases. Trimming cost V 4 bases and J 3 bases; bases outside gene matches: 9. The germline V gene has CDR1 MNHEY and CDR2 SMNVEV (reference sequence). This CDR3 has 15 residues. In DNA form, the CDR3 reads TGTGCCAGCAGTTCACCAAGCGGGAACTACTACGAGCAGTACTTC. This codes for CASSSPSGNYYEQYF.

This clonotype was detected ten times or more. The gene calls are TRBV6-1 and TRBJ2-2; 10 bases match TRBD2. This CDR3 is 15 amino acids long. CDR1 is MNHNS, CDR2 SASEGT, per germline. The ends lost 1 base at V and 6 bases at J; junction bases unmatched: 2. As DNA, the CDR3 is TGTGCCAGCAGTGAAGAAGCGGGAGGGCCCGGGGAGCTGTTTTTT. Translation: CASSEEAGGPGELFF.

This clonotype was seen at least ten times. The chain combines TRBV4-3 with TRBJ1-1; D perhaps matches TRBD1 (6 bases). Germline loops: CDR1 LGHNA, CDR2 YSLEER. CDR3 length: 14 residues. The V end was cut by 1 base, the J end by 5 bases, with 11 bases between. The chain's CDR3 is CASSQATRGTEAFF. Written as DNA, the CDR3 is TGCGCCAGCAGCCAAGCAACCAGGGGTACTGAAGCTTTCTTT.

This clonotype showed up many times. The chain is built from TRBV20-1 and TRBJ2-5; 10 bases map to TRBD2. The CDR3 runs to 14 residues. V lost 3 bases to trimming and J lost 5 bases; unmatched junction nucleotides: 6. The germline V gene encodes CDR1 DFQATT and CDR2 SNEGSKA (reference sequence). The CDR3 nucleotides are TGCAGTGCTAGTACTCCTAGCGGGAGTGAGACCCAGTACTTC. Its protein product is CSASTPSGSETQYF.

This clonotype was counted ten times or more. The chain combines TRBV15 with TRBJ1-5, with a weak D call TRBD1 (5 bases). The germline V gene encodes CDR1 LNHNV and CDR2 YYDKDF (reference sequence). V shed 0 bases and J shed 7 bases, with 16 bases lying between them. CDR3 size: 16 residues. The CDR3 loop is CATSRDLGAGQQPQHF. CDR3 coding DNA: TGTGCCACCAGCAGAGATTTAGGCGCAGGGCAACAGCCCCAGCATTTT.

V usage is TRBV29-1 and J usage is TRBJ2-7; tentatively, D is TRBD2 (6 bases). The CDR3 has 15 amino acids. Germline CDR1 is SQVTM and CDR2 is ANQGSEA. V was pared by 0 bases and J by 4 bases, with 16 bases between. The CDR3 region has the DNA TGCAGCGTTGAAGATCAGAACGGGGGTAGATACGAGCAGTACTTC. Translated: CSVEDQNGGRYEQYF.

This clonotype came up many times. The gene calls are TRBV12-5 and TRBJ1-2; D remains unclear. The CDR3 totals 16 residues. The ends were cut back, 5 bases at V and 4 bases at J, with 20 bases in the middle. Germline V gene sequence: CDR1 LGHNT, CDR2 FRNRAP. For the CDR3, the DNA is TGTGCTAGTGGTCCCGACGCTTACTATCGGGGCTATGGCTACACCTTC. This encodes CASGPDAYYRGYGYTF. Full variable domain (rest looked up from reference TRBV12-5 and TRBJ1-2): DARVTQTPRHKVTEMGQEVTMRCQPILGHNTVFWYRQTMMQGLELLAYFRNRAPLDDSGMPKDRFSAEMPDATLATLKIQPSEPRDSAVYFCASGPDAYYRGYGYTFGSGTRLTVV.

The chain links TRBV2 to TRBJ2-2, with TRBD2 identical over 9 bases. Losses at the gene ends were 4 bases for V and 8 bases for J; bases not matched to a gene: 8. CDR3 length: 15 residues. CDR1 is SNHLY, CDR2 FYNNEI, per germline. The CDR3 nucleotides read TGTGCCAGCAGTGGACCGCTAGCGGGGATAGGGGAGCTGTTTTTT. It codes for CASSGPLAGIGELFF. The full variable domain, completed using reference TRBV2 and TRBJ2-2, is EPEVTQTPSHQVTQMGQEVILRCVPISNHLYFYWYRQILGQKVEFLVSFYNNEISEKSEIFDDQFSVERPDGSNFTLKIRSTKLEDSAMYFCASSGPLAGIGELFFGEGSRLTVL.

This clonotype turned up a few times. V is TRBV6-1 and J is TRBJ2-4; tentatively, D is TRBD1 (5 bases). In germline, CDR1 is MNHNS, CDR2 SASEGT. The CDR3 consists of 16 residues. Trimming took off 7 bases at V and 0 bases at J, with 16 bases between the two ends. CDR3 DNA: TGTGCCAGCATCCAAGGGGCGCCTCTAGCCAAAAACATTCAGTACTTC. Translation: CASIQGAPLAKNIQYF.

The V call is TRBV19, the J call TRBJ1-5; tentatively, D is TRBD1 (6 bases). Trimming removed 0 bases at V and 3 bases at J, with 12 bases between. The germline V gene has CDR1 LNHDA and CDR2 SQIVND (reference sequence). The CDR3 loop spans 16 amino acids. Here the CDR3 DNA reads TGTGCCAGTAGTATAGACAGGGGCCAAACCAATCAGCCCCAGCATTTT. It specifies CASSIDRGQTNQPQHF.

This clonotype was seen ten or more times. This chain links TRBV28 with TRBJ1-6; tentative D call: TRBD1 (5 bases). Germline V gene lookup returns CDR1 MDHEN and CDR2 SYDVKM. V dropped 2 bases and J dropped 10 bases, with 9 bases sitting between them. CDR3 size: 13 residues. The CDR3 protein is CASSLGAASPLHF. The CDR3 DNA is TGTGCCAGCAGTTTAGGGGCAGCCTCACCCCTCCACTTT.

This clonotype was observed at least ten times. The chain has TRBV7-9 and TRBJ2-7; 10 nucleotides agree with TRBD2. CDR1 is SEHNR and CDR2 is FQNEAQ in the germline V gene (reference sequence). With V trimmed by 5 bases and J by 3 bases, 4 bases remained unmatched. The CDR3 contains 14 residues. CDR3 sequence: CASSPSGRGYEQYF. DNA for the CDR3: TGTGCCAGCAGCCCTAGCGGGAGAGGCTACGAGCAGTACTTC.

This clonotype was detected ten times or more. J is TRBJ2-7 and V is TRBV28; D is possibly TRBD1 (6 bases). V was shortened by 6 bases and J by 4 bases, with 16 bases between the two germline ends. The CDR3 contains 14 residues. Germline V gene sequence: CDR1 MDHEN, CDR2 SYDVKM. CDR3 bases: TGTGCCAGCAGCAATACAGGGTCGCCTTACGAGCAGTACTTC. Its translation: CASSNTGSPYEQYF.

This clonotype was observed many times. V gene TRBV4-1 combines with J gene TRBJ2-3; 7 nucleotides line up with TRBD1. The CDR3 extends over 13 amino acids. Germline assignment: CDR1 MGHRA and CDR2 YSYEKL. J lost 0 bases, V lost 6 bases, and 0 bases had no gene match. The chain's CDR3 is CASRGQSTDTQYF. CDR3 coding DNA: TGCGCCAGCAGGGGACAGAGCACAGATACGCAGTATTTT.

This clonotype appeared many times. The J gene is TRBJ2-7, the V gene TRBV18; 7 positions agree with TRBD1. This CDR3 is built from 14 residues. Germline V gene lookup returns CDR1 KGHSH and CDR2 LQKENI. After removal of 8 bases from V and 5 bases from J, the junction contained 12 bases not matched to a gene. The CDR3 region is CASSAGQVRNEQYF. The CDR3 DNA reads TGTGCCAGCAGCGCTGGACAGGTACGGAACGAGCAGTACTTC.

In its sample, this clonotype was seen many times. This chain links TRBV9 with TRBJ1-5; D not resolved. CDR3 length: 13 amino acids. CDR1 and CDR2 (germline): SGDLS, YYNGEE. The V and J ends lost 4 bases and 4 bases respectively, with 9 bases between them. The CDR3 DNA reads TGTGCCAGCAGCAGGAATCCAAATCAGCCCCAGCATTTT. The encoded protein is CASSRNPNQPQHF. The full variable domain, with the rest looked up from reference TRBV9 and TRBJ1-5, is DSGVTQTPKHLITATGQRVTLRCSPRSGDLSVYWYQQSLDQGLQFLIQYYNGEERAKGNILERFSAQQFPDLHSELNLSSLELGDSALYFCASSRNPNQPQHFGDGTRLSIL.

The sample holds many counts of this clonotype. The chain links TRBV6-1 to TRBJ2-3; tentatively, D is TRBD1 (6 bases). The ends were cut back, 5 bases at V and 5 bases at J, with 23 bases in the middle. Germline V CDR1 and CDR2: MNHNS, SASEGT. The CDR3 consists of 17 residues. CDR3 coding DNA: TGTGCCAGCAGTCAACTTCCACAGGGCGTATTGATAGATACGCAGTATTTT. Translated: CASSQLPQGVLIDTQYF.